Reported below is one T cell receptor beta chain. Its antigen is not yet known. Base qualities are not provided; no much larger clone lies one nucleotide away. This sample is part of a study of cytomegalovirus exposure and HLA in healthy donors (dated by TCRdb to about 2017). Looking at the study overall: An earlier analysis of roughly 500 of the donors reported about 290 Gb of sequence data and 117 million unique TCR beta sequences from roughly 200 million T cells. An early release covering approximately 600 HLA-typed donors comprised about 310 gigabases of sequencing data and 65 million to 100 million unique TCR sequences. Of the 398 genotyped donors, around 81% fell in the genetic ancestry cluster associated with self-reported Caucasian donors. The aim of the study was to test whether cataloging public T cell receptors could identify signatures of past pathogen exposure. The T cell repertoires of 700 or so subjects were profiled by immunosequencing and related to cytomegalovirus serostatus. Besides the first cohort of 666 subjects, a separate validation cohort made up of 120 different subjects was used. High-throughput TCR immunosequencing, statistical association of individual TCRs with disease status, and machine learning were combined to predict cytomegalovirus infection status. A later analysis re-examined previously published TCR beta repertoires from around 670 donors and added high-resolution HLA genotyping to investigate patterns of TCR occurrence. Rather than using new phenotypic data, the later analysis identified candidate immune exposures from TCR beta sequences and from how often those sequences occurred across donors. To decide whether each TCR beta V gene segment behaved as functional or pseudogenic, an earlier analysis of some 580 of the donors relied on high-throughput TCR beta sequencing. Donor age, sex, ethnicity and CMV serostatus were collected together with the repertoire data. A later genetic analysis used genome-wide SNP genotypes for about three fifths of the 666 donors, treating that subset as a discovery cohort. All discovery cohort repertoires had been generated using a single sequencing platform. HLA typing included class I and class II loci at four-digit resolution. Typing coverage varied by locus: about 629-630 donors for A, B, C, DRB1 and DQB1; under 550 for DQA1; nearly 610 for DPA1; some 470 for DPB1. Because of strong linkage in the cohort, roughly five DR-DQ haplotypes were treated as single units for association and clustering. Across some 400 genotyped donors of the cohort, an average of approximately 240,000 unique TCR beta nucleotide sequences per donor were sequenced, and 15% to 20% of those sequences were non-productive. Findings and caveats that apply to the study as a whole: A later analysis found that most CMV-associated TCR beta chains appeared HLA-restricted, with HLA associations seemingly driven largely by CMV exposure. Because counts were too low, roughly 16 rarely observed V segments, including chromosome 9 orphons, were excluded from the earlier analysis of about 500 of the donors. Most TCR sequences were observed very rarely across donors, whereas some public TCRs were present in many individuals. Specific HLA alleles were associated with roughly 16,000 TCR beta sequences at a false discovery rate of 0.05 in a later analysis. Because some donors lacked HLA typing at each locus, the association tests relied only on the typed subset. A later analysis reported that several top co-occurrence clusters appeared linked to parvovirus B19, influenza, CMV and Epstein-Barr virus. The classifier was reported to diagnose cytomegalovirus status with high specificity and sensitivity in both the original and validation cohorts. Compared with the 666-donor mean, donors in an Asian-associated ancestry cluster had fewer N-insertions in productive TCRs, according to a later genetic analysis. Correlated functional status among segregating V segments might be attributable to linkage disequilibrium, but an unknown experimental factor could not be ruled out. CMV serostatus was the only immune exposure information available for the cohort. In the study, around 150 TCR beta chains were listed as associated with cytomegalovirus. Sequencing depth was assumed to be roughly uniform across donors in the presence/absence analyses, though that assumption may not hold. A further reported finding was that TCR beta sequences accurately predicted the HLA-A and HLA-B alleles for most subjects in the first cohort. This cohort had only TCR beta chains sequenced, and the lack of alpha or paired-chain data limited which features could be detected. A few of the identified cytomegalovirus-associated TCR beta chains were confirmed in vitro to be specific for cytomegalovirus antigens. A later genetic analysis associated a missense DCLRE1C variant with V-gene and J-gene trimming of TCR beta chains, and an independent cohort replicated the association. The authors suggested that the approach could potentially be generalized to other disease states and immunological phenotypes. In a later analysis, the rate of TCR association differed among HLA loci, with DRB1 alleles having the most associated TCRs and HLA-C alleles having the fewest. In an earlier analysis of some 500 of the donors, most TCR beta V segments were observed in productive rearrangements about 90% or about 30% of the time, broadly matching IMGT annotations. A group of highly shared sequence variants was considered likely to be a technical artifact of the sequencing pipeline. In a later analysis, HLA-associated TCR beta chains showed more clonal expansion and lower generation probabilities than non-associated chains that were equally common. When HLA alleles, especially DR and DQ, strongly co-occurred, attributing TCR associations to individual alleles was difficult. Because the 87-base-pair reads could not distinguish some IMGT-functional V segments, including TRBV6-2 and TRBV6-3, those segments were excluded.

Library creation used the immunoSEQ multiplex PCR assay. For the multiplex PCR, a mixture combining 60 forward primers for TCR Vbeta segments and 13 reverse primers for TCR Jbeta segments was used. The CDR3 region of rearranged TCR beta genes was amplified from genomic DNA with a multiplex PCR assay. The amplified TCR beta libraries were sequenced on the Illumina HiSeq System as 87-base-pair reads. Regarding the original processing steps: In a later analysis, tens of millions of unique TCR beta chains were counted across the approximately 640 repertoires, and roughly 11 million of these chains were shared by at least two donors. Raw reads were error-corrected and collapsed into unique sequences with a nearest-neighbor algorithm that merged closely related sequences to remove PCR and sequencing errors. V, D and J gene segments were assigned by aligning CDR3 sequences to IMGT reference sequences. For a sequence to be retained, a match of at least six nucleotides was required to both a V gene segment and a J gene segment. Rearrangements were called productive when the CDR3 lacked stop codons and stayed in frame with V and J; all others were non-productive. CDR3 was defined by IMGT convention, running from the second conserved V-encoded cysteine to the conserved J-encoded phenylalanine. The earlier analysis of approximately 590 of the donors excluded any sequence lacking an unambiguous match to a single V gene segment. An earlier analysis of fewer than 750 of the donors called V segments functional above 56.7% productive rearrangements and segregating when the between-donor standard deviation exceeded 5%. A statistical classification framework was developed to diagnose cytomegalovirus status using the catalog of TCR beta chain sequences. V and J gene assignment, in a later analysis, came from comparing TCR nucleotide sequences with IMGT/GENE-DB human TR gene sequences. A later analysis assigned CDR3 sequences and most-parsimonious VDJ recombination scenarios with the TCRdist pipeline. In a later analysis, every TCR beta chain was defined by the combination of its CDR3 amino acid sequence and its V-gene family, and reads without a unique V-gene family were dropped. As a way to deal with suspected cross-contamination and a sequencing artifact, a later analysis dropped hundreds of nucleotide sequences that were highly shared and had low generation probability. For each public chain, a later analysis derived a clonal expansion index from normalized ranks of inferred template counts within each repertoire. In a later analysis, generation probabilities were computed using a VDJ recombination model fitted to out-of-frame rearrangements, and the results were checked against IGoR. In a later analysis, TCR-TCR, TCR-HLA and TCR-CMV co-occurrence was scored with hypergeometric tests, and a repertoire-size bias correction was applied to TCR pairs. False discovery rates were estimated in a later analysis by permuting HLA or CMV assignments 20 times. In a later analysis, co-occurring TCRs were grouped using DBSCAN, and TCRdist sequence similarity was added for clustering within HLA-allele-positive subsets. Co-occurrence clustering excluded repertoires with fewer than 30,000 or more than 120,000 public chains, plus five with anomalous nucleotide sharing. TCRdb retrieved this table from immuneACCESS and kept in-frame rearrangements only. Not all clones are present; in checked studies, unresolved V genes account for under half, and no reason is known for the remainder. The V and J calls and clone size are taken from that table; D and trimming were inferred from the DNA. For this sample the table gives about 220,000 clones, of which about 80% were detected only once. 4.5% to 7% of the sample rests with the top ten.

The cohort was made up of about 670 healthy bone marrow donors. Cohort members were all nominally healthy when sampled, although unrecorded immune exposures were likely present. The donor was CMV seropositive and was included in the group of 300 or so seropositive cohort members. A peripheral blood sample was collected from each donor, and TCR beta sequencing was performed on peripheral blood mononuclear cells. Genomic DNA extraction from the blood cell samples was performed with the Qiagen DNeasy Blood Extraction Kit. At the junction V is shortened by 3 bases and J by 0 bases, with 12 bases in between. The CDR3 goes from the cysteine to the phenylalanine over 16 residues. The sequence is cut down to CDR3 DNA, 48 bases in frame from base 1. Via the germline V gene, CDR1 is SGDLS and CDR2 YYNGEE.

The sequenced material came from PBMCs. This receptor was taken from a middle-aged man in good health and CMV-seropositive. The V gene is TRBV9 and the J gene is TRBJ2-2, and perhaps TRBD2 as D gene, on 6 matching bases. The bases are TGTGCCAGCAGCGACCGGGACTTTTCGAACACCGGGGAGCTGTTTTTT. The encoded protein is CASSDRDFSNTGELFF.